These 13 T cell receptor beta chains originate from one sample sequenced in a study of T cell changes during pregnancy in multiple sclerosis. Sequencing used immunoSEQ multiplex PCR; TCRdb keeps in-frame clones, though not all of them. The sample includes about 53,000 clones, about nine tenths seen only once; the top ten take 0.45% to 0.5%. Sequenced material: CD4+ T cells from peripheral blood mononuclear cells, taken in the third trimester of pregnancy. Receptor source: a female donor with multiple sclerosis, enrolled in a pregnancy study.

The rearrangement uses TRBV5-4 and TRBJ1-6; 9 nucleotides line up with TRBD1. This CDR3 region has 17 residues. Trimming removed 0 bases from V and 0 bases from J; junction bases left unmatched: 1. Germline lookup yields CDR1 SGHNT and CDR2 YYREEE (reference sequence). CDR3: CASSLGTGASYNSPLHF. Here the CDR3 DNA reads TGTGCCAGCAGCTTGGGGACAGGGGCCTCCTATAATTCACCCCTCCACTTT.

The chain couples TRBV2 to TRBJ1-1; D perhaps matches TRBD1 (6 bases). Germline-derived CDR1 and CDR2 are SNHLY and FYNNEI. Trimming shortened V by 7 bases and J by 4 bases, and 22 bases separated the two germline ends. The CDR3 is 16 amino acids. CDR3 residues: CASIGWDTTLGTEAFF. The DNA for the CDR3 is TGTGCCAGCATCGGTTGGGACACCACCTTGGGCACTGAAGCTTTCTTT.

The chain recombines TRBV27 with TRBJ1-5; the D gene is possibly TRBD1 (6 bases). The CDR3 is 13 residues long. Germline V gene lookup returns CDR1 MNHEY and CDR2 SMNVEV (reference sequence). Trimming left V 3 bases short and J 7 bases short, with 10 bases between. The CDR3 sequence: CASSFTQGQPQHF. The CDR3 region has the DNA TGTGCCAGCAGTTTTACACAGGGCCAGCCCCAGCATTTT.

The chain couples TRBV18 to TRBJ2-7; possibly TRBD1 for D (6 bases). This CDR3 spans 13 amino acids. In germline, CDR1 is KGHSH, CDR2 LQKENI. V lost 6 bases to trimming and J lost 5 bases, with 14 bases between them. The CDR3 region is CASSQTGIHEQYF. In DNA form, the CDR3 reads TGTGCCAGCTCTCAAACAGGGATCCACGAGCAGTACTTC.

This sequence joins TRBV9 and TRBJ1-5, with a tentative D call TRBD1 (6 bases). The CDR3 covers 14 residues. V lost 4 bases to trimming and J lost 3 bases, with 11 bases between them. Looked up from germline, CDR1 is SGDLS and CDR2 is YYNGEE. CDR3 region: CASSPGAANQPQHF. The DNA for the CDR3 is TGTGCCAGCAGCCCAGGGGCAGCCAATCAGCCCCAGCATTTT.

The table lists this clone with a count of one. The chain has TRBV11-2 and TRBJ2-2; 13 bases are shared with TRBD2. J was trimmed by 6 bases and V by 5 bases; bases with no gene match: 6. The CDR3 runs 16 residues. CDR1 and CDR2 (germline): SGHAT, FQNNGV. As DNA, the CDR3 is TGTGCCAGCAGCCGTGGGACTAGCGGGGTTCCCGGGGAGCTGTTTTTT. Translation gives CASSRGTSGVPGELFF.

The gene calls are TRBV2 and TRBJ2-2, with TRBD1 identical over 9 bases. V was clipped by 6 bases and J by 6 bases; unmatched bases: 11. The CDR3 is 16 residues long. Germline values: CDR1 SNHLY, CDR2 FYNNEI. For the CDR3, the DNA is TGTGCCAGCAGCCTCCGGGACAGGGTACGGGCCGGGGAGCTGTTTTTT. The encoded protein is CASSLRDRVRAGELFF.

The chain couples TRBV2 to TRBJ1-5; maybe TRBD1 (5 bases). Trimming removed 6 bases from V and 4 bases from J, with 19 bases in between. Germline V gene sequence: CDR1 SNHLY, CDR2 FYNNEI. The CDR3 covers 16 residues. The CDR3 nucleotides are TGTGCCAGCAGCGTCGTTAGGGGTGGTCATAATCAGCCCCAGCATTTT. Protein: CASSVVRGGHNQPQHF.

The chain combines TRBV23-1 with TRBJ2-7, with D perhaps matching TRBD2 (6 bases). TRBV23-1 is identified as an open reading frame with a role that is uncertain. The V end lost 3 bases, the J end lost 8 bases, and 17 bases lay between the germline ends. The CDR3 covers 14 residues. CDR3 sequence: CASSHCGEFPQQYF. DNA of the CDR3: TGCGCCAGCAGTCATTGCGGGGAATTCCCCCAGCAGTACTTC.

The V gene is TRBV10-3, the J gene TRBJ1-1, with 9 positions matching TRBD1. The CDR3 extends over 15 amino acids. Germline V gene lookup returns CDR1 ENHRY and CDR2 SYGVKD. V lost 3 bases, J lost 4 bases, and 6 bases stayed unmatched. CDR3 in DNA: TGTGCCATCAGTGATAAGACAGGGGGGATCACTGAAGCTTTCTTT. Translation gives CAISDKTGGITEAFF.

V is TRBV6-6 and J is TRBJ2-5; tentatively, D is TRBD2 (5 bases). Germline V gene sequence: CDR1 MNHNY, CDR2 SVGAGI (reference sequence). The CDR3 totals 13 residues. V lost 7 bases, J lost 5 bases, and 14 bases lay in between. CDR3 sequence reads: CASNRTPGETQYF. Written as DNA, the CDR3 is TGTGCCAGCAACCGAACTCCGGGGGAGACCCAGTACTTC.

V usage is TRBV2 and J usage is TRBJ1-3; the D gene is possibly TRBD1 (5 bases). The V and J ends lost 5 bases and 4 bases respectively, with 18 bases between them. CDR1 is SNHLY, CDR2 FYNNEI, per germline. This CDR3 contains 16 residues. The CDR3 reads CASSPGLGRPGNTIYF. CDR3 coding DNA: TGTGCCAGCAGTCCGGGACTGGGCCGCCCCGGAAACACCATATATTTT. Full variable domain (outside the CDR3, taken from reference TRBV2 and TRBJ1-3): EPEVTQTPSHQVTQMGQEVILRCVPISNHLYFYWYRQILGQKVEFLVSFYNNEISEKSEIFDDQFSVERPDGSNFTLKIRSTKLEDSAMYFCASSPGLGRPGNTIYFGEGSWLTVV.

The J gene is TRBJ1-1, the V gene TRBV30; 10 nucleotides match TRBD1. Germline CDR1 is GTSNPN and CDR2 is SVGIG (reference sequence). Germline trimming cut 5 bases from V and 8 bases from J; bases unmatched to any gene: 5. The CDR3 has 12 amino acids. The CDR3 DNA reads as TGTGCCTGGTTTGACAGGGGGCGAGAAGCTTTCTTT. Its protein product is CAWFDRGREAFF.